The 30 T cell receptor beta chains below come from one sample, sequenced in a study of cytomegalovirus exposure and HLA in healthy donors. This PCR relied on a set of 60 Vbeta primers and 13 Jbeta primers. Using immunoSEQ multiplex PCR, the repertoire was profiled, and TCRdb retains in-frame clones only, with some absent. The data hold around 90,000 clones, with about 82% observed a single time. Sequenced material: PBMCs. The receptor set was obtained from a man aged 25-40 years in good health and CMV-seronegative.

The chain links TRBV10-3 to TRBJ1-4, with 9 bases aligning to TRBD1. The V and J ends lost 10 bases and 6 bases, in that order; junction bases with no gene match: 6. CDR1 ENHRY and CDR2 SYGVKD come from the germline V gene. This CDR3 is 13 amino acids long. CDR3 DNA sequence: TGTGCCACCGGACAGGGGCGAGATGAAAAACTGTTTTTT. This codes for CATGQGRDEKLFF.

The rearrangement joins TRBV5-1 to TRBJ2-2, with 9 bases identical to TRBD2. With 0 bases clipped from V and 6 bases from J, the junction kept 9 bases outside the gene matches. Germline V CDR1 and CDR2: SGHRS, YFSETQ. The CDR3 is 17 residues long. CDR3 DNA: TGCGCCAGCAGCTTGGTTGGACTAGCGAAAACTGCCGGGGAGCTGTTTTTT. Its translation: CASSLVGLAKTAGELFF.

The rearrangement links TRBV5-1 to TRBJ2-7; 11 bases match TRBD2. Trimming removed 3 bases from V and 3 bases from J; junction bases left unmatched: 8. Looked up from germline, CDR1 is SGHRS and CDR2 is YFSETQ. The CDR3 loop spans 16 amino acids. CDR3 residues: CASSSGSGRAHYEQYF. CDR3 bases: TGCGCCAGCAGCTCGGGTAGCGGGAGGGCCCACTACGAGCAGTACTTC.

The chain combines TRBV27 with TRBJ2-4, with D hard to call. The CDR3 covers 14 residues. Germline values: CDR1 MNHEY, CDR2 SMNVEV (reference sequence). V dropped 2 bases and J dropped 1 base, with 6 bases sitting between them. CDR3 residues: CASSLNSAKNIQYF. The CDR3, as DNA: TGTGCCAGCAGTTTAAACTCGGCCAAAAACATTCAGTACTTC.

The chain has TRBV19 and TRBJ2-5; D may be TRBD2 (6 bases). Germline assignment: CDR1 LNHDA and CDR2 SQIVND (reference sequence). This CDR3 has 14 residues. V lost 4 bases and J 5 bases, leaving 14 bases between the germline ends. The CDR3 reads CASSTRLVGETQYF. CDR3 coding DNA: TGTGCCAGTAGTACCCGACTAGTAGGGGAGACCCAGTACTTC.

The chain links TRBV7-8 to TRBJ2-7; TRBD2 might be the D (6 bases). CDR3 size: 13 residues. Germline loops: CDR1 SGHVS, CDR2 FQNEAQ. V was shortened by 8 bases and J by 0 bases, with 11 bases between the two germline ends. The CDR3 protein is CASRRGPSYEQYF. CDR3 in DNA: TGTGCCAGCCGGCGGGGACCCTCCTACGAGCAGTACTTC.

The chain couples TRBV5-4 to TRBJ2-1; TRBD2 agrees at 7 bases. Germline CDR1 is SGHNT and CDR2 is YYREEE (reference sequence). J was trimmed by 5 bases and V by 3 bases; bases with no gene match: 14. The CDR3 is 17 amino acids. The DNA of the CDR3 is TGTGCCAGCAGCTCCGCACTAGAGCGGGGCGGGAACAATGAGCAGTTCTTC. The encoded protein is CASSSALERGGNNEQFF. Supplemented by reference TRBV5-4 and TRBJ2-1, the full variable domain reads ETGVTQSPTHLIKTRGQQVTLRCSSQSGHNTVSWYQQALGQGPQFIFQYYREEENGRGNFPPRFSGLQFPNYSSELNVNALELDDSALYLCASSSALERGGNNEQFFGPGTRLTVL.

The gene calls are TRBV27 and TRBJ1-2; TRBD1 aligns across 9 bases. CDR1 is MNHEY, CDR2 SMNVEV, per germline (reference sequence). J gave up 4 bases and V 6 bases, and 6 bases lay outside the gene matches. This CDR3 spans 14 amino acids. The CDR3 protein is CASRKQGAGYGYTF. CDR3 bases: TGTGCCAGCAGGAAACAGGGGGCCGGCTATGGCTACACCTTC.

The chain is built from TRBV18 and TRBJ1-5; 8 nucleotides match TRBD1. V gave up 2 bases and J gave up 7 bases; unmatched junction bases: 4. Germline CDR1 KGHSH, CDR2 LQKENI. This CDR3 is 14 amino acids long. CDR3 DNA sequence: TGTGCCAGCTCACCAGCGACAGGGGTGCAGCCCCAGCATTTT. Translation: CASSPATGVQPQHF.

The rearrangement links TRBV5-1 to TRBJ2-1, with TRBD1 as a possible D gene (6 bases). Trimming took 0 bases from V and 0 from J, leaving 7 bases between them. This CDR3 spans 15 amino acids. The germline gives CDR1 SGHRS, CDR2 YFSETQ. The CDR3 DNA is TGCGCCAGCAGCTTGGTAGGGGGCTCCTACAATGAGCAGTTCTTC. The encoded protein is CASSLVGGSYNEQFF.

The chain combines TRBV6-5 with TRBJ1-4, with TRBD1 matching 8 bases. Per germline, CDR1 MNHEY and CDR2 SVGAGI. The CDR3 has 15 residues. The V gene end was trimmed by 8 bases and the J gene end by 2 bases; junction bases not matched to a gene: 7. CDR3 sequence (DNA): TGTGCCAGCCGGCTCCAGGGGGCGACTAATGAAAAACTGTTTTTT. It encodes CASRLQGATNEKLFF.

This clone was picked up one time. This chain links TRBV18 with TRBJ1-5; D gene ambiguous. The CDR3 is made up of 13 amino acids. With 5 bases removed from V and 3 bases from J, the gap between germline ends came to 8 bases. Germline V gene sequence: CDR1 KGHSH, CDR2 LQKENI. CDR3 sequence: CASSEGVNQPQHF. The CDR3 DNA sequence: TGTGCCAGCTCAGAGGGCGTCAATCAGCCCCAGCATTTT.

The chain carries TRBV30 and TRBJ2-4; TRBD1 agrees at 10 bases. Looked up from germline, CDR1 is GTSNPN and CDR2 is SVGIG (reference sequence). CDR3 length: 14 amino acids. Trimming took 0 bases from V and 8 from J; bases not matched to a gene: 4. The CDR3 protein is CAWSVRTGGDIQYF. As DNA, the CDR3 is TGTGCCTGGAGTGTGAGGACAGGGGGGGACATTCAGTACTTC.

V usage is TRBV5-4 and J usage is TRBJ2-5; TRBD1 might be the D (5 bases). The V end was cut by 0 bases, the J end by 3 bases, with 15 bases between. Germline V CDR1 and CDR2: SGHNT, YYREEE (reference sequence). CDR3 length equals 16 residues. CDR3 bases: TGTGCCAGCAGCTTGGCCAAAGCAGGGATTAAAGAGACCCAGTACTTC. It specifies CASSLAKAGIKETQYF.

The chain uses TRBV9 and TRBJ2-5; 7 bases are a match to TRBD1. The CDR3 is 15 residues long. The trim removed 4 bases at V and 5 bases at J, leaving 11 bases unmatched. The V gene's germline CDR1 is SGDLS and CDR2 YYNGEE. DNA for the CDR3: TGTGCCAGCAGCCCCCGGGACAGTTTGTCGGAGACCCAGTACTTC. Its protein product is CASSPRDSLSETQYF.

The V gene is TRBV7-3, the J gene TRBJ2-3; a weak D match, TRBD2 (6 bases). The CDR3 is 15 residues long. V dropped 1 base and J dropped 2 bases, with 10 bases sitting between them. Germline V gives CDR1 SGHTA, CDR2 FQGTGA. The CDR3: CASSLNRDFTDTQYF. CDR3 bases: TGTGCCAGCAGCTTAAACCGGGACTTCACAGATACGCAGTATTTT.

The rearrangement joins TRBV4-1 to TRBJ1-6; D may be TRBD1 (6 bases). The CDR3 sequence is 18 residues long. Germline assignment: CDR1 MGHRA and CDR2 YSYEKL. V lost 0 bases and J lost 0, with 12 bases in between. CDR3 DNA: TGCGCCAGCAGCCAAGAAGGGCAGGGGAGCTCCTATAATTCACCCCTCCACTTT. It translates to CASSQEGQGSSYNSPLHF.

V gene TRBV20-1 combines with J gene TRBJ1-1, with D unclear. The germline V and J ends were trimmed by 8 bases and 3 bases, with 10 bases remaining between them. Germline-derived CDR1 and CDR2 are DFQATT and SNEGSKA (reference sequence). This CDR3 contains 11 residues. In DNA form, the CDR3 reads TGCAGTCCTGGTGGGCACACTGAAGCTTTCTTT. It translates to CSPGGHTEAFF.

The DNA for the CDR3 is TGTGCCAGCAGCGGCCGAGGTTTCGGAAACACCATATATTTT. Translating gives CASSGRGFGNTIYF. The J gene is TRBJ1-3, the V gene TRBV2; D unresolved. Trimming removed 6 bases from V and 4 bases from J, with 13 bases in between. From germline, CDR1 is SNHLY and CDR2 FYNNEI. The CDR3 is 14 amino acids.

The chain recombines TRBV18 with TRBJ2-3; D remains ambiguous. Trimming took 3 bases from V and 0 from J, leaving 4 bases between them. The CDR3 covers 13 residues. Germline loops: CDR1 KGHSH, CDR2 LQKENI. As DNA, the CDR3 is TGTGCCAGCTCACCGACTAGCACAGATACGCAGTATTTT. It encodes CASSPTSTDTQYF.

The genes are TRBV10-3 and TRBJ2-1; TRBD1 aligns across 7 bases. The V gene's germline CDR1 is ENHRY and CDR2 SYGVKD. The CDR3 spans 14 residues. J gave up 8 bases and V 2 bases, and 6 bases lay outside the gene matches. The CDR3 is CAISEGTDIDEQFF. The CDR3 DNA follows: TGTGCCATCAGTGAGGGGACAGACATCGATGAGCAGTTCTTC.

The genes are TRBV5-1 and TRBJ2-5, with TRBD2 matching over 8 bases. The germline V gene has CDR1 SGHRS and CDR2 YFSETQ. This CDR3 comprises 13 residues. The V gene end was trimmed by 4 bases and the J gene end by 9 bases; junction bases not matched to a gene: 8. The CDR3 region is CASSVGGDEPQYF. The DNA of the CDR3 is TGCGCCAGCAGCGTCGGGGGGGATGAGCCCCAGTACTTC. Based on the CDR3 plus reference TRBV5-1 and TRBJ2-5, the full variable domain is KAGVTQTPRYLIKTRGQQVTLSCSPISGHRSVSWYQQTPGQGLQFLFEYFSETQRNKGNFPGRFSGRQFSNSRSEMNVSTLELGDSALYLCASSVGGDEPQYFGPGTRLLVL.

V usage is TRBV5-1 and J usage is TRBJ2-3, with 7 bases that match TRBD2. The germline CDR1 and CDR2 sequences are SGHRS and YFSETQ. With V trimmed by 2 bases and J by 4 bases, 4 bases remained unmatched. CDR3 size: 14 residues. This CDR3 is CASSLRLAADTQYF. The CDR3 DNA follows: TGCGCCAGCAGCTTACGACTAGCAGCAGATACGCAGTATTTT. The variable domain in full, completed from reference TRBV5-1 and TRBJ2-3, reads KAGVTQTPRYLIKTRGQQVTLSCSPISGHRSVSWYQQTPGQGLQFLFEYFSETQRNKGNFPGRFSGRQFSNSRSEMNVSTLELGDSALYLCASSLRLAADTQYFGPGTRLTVL.

The V and J genes are TRBV6-1 and TRBJ1-2, with a weak D call TRBD1 (5 bases). V lost 6 bases, J lost 1 base, and 15 bases lay in between. Germline-derived CDR1 and CDR2 are MNHNS and SASEGT. This CDR3 has 15 amino acids. DNA for the CDR3: TGTGCCAGCAGGGGACTGTACTCTGTTAACTATGGCTACACCTTC. It translates to CASRGLYSVNYGYTF.

This chain connects TRBV7-9 to TRBJ2-5; D gene uncertain. The V end lost 5 bases, the J end lost 5 bases, and 18 bases lay between the germline ends. The CDR3 covers 15 residues. Germline V CDR1 and CDR2: SEHNR, FQNEAQ (reference sequence). The CDR3 protein is CASSPLGSSQETQYF. The DNA for the CDR3 is TGTGCCAGCAGCCCACTTGGGTCGTCACAGGAGACCCAGTACTTC.

This clone was observed once. The chain employs TRBV5-1 and TRBJ2-5; 8 nucleotides agree with TRBD1. The CDR3 is 16 residues long. V lost 0 bases to trimming and J lost 5 bases; unmatched junction nucleotides: 9. Germline V CDR1 and CDR2: SGHRS, YFSETQ. CDR3 sequence: CASSLVSGQGTETQYF. In DNA form, the CDR3 reads TGCGCCAGCAGCTTGGTATCCGGACAGGGAACCGAGACCCAGTACTTC.

The rearrangement uses TRBV5-1 and TRBJ2-1; 12 positions agree with TRBD2. After removal of 4 bases from V and 9 bases from J, the junction contained 2 bases not matched to a gene. Germline V gene sequence: CDR1 SGHRS, CDR2 YFSETQ. This CDR3 region has 13 residues. CDR3 in amino acids: CASSRLAGAEQFF. The CDR3 coding sequence is TGCGCCAGCAGCCGACTAGCGGGAGCTGAGCAGTTCTTC.

The V gene is TRBV2, the J gene TRBJ1-5; D is uncertain. Trimming cost V 6 bases and J 6 bases, with 12 bases left between them. Germline V gives CDR1 SNHLY, CDR2 FYNNEI. CDR3 length: 13 amino acids. The CDR3 DNA sequence: TGTGCCAGCAGCTCACCAGGTGGTCAGCCCCAGCATTTT. This encodes CASSSPGGQPQHF. The full variable domain, rest sourced from reference TRBV2 and TRBJ1-5, is EPEVTQTPSHQVTQMGQEVILRCVPISNHLYFYWYRQILGQKVEFLVSFYNNEISEKSEIFDDQFSVERPDGSNFTLKIRSTKLEDSAMYFCASSSPGGQPQHFGDGTRLSIL.

The chain is built from TRBV4-3 and TRBJ2-1, with D possibly being TRBD1 (5 bases). The CDR3 contains 15 residues. The V gene lost 4 bases and the J gene lost 4 bases, with 14 bases spanning the gap. Germline V gene sequence: CDR1 LGHNA, CDR2 YSLEER. The CDR3 here is CASSLLAGSYNEQFF. The CDR3 DNA reads TGCGCCAGCAGCCTCTTGGCAGGGTCTTACAATGAGCAGTTCTTC.

The chain combines TRBV18 with TRBJ1-4, with D perhaps TRBD1 (5 bases). The CDR3 length is 15 residues. Trimming removed 3 bases at V and 0 bases at J, with 8 bases between. Germline assignment: CDR1 KGHSH and CDR2 LQKENI. DNA for the CDR3: TGTGCCAGCTCACCCCAGGGTGCAACTAATGAAAAACTGTTTTTT. Protein product: CASSPQGATNEKLFF.